This entry lists 18 T cell receptor beta chains sequenced from one sample in a study of technical replicates of blood from several donors. The method was immunoSEQ multiplex PCR; TCRdb's version includes in-frame clones alone and lacks a portion of them. This sample has about 56,000 clones, with over 90% found just once. Sequencing was performed on PBMCs. These receptors originate from a human donor in good health. Some clones in this sample may be carry-over from other donors' samples.

This clone was recorded once. The rearrangement links TRBV7-9 to TRBJ1-6, with 10 positions matching TRBD1. Germline V CDR1 and CDR2: SEHNR, FQNEAQ (reference sequence). V shed 0 bases and J 10 bases; nucleotides not matched to a gene: 6. The CDR3 is 16 residues long. The CDR3 sequence is CASSLAQTGGDSPLHF. In DNA, the CDR3 is TGTGCCAGCAGCTTAGCACAGACAGGGGGCGACTCACCCCTCCACTTT.

The rearrangement uses TRBV5-1 and TRBJ2-2; weak D call: TRBD1 (6 bases). V dropped 2 bases and J dropped 5 bases, with 13 bases sitting between them. Germline assignment: CDR1 SGHRS and CDR2 YFSETQ. CDR3 length: 15 amino acids. The CDR3 loop is CASSLQGPGTGELFF. The CDR3 region has the DNA TGCGCCAGCAGCTTACAGGGTCCGGGGACCGGGGAGCTGTTTTTT.

This chain links TRBV11-2 with TRBJ1-2, with TRBD1 as a possible D gene (5 bases). CDR1 and CDR2 (germline): SGHAT, FQNNGV. This CDR3 contains 14 residues. Deletions cut 7 bases from V and 7 bases from J, with 19 bases between. In DNA form, the CDR3 reads TGTGCCAGCATCGGCTCTGGAGGGGCTAGTGGCTACACCTTC. It is translated as CASIGSGGASGYTF.

The chain links TRBV4-1 to TRBJ2-5; TRBD1 aligns across 8 bases. The trim removed 1 base at V and 5 bases at J, leaving 3 bases unmatched. The CDR3 sequence is 14 residues long. CDR1 and CDR2 from the germline V gene are MGHRA and YSYEKL. The CDR3 DNA sequence: TGCGCCAGCAGCCAAGCAGGGGGCAGGGAGACCCAGTACTTC. Translated: CASSQAGGRETQYF.

This clone was found once. The V call is TRBV10-3, the J call TRBJ2-7; a weak D match, TRBD1 (6 bases). Trimming left V 2 bases short and J 6 bases short, with 14 bases between. From germline, CDR1 is ENHRY and CDR2 SYGVKD. This CDR3 region has 14 residues. For the CDR3, the DNA is TGTGCCATCAGTGAGGGCAGGGGTCCCTTCGAGCAGTACTTC. Its translation is CAISEGRGPFEQYF.

The table lists this clone with a count of one. This chain uses TRBV4-2 with TRBJ2-5; TRBD2 agrees at 10 bases. This CDR3 contains 17 residues. From germline, CDR1 is LGHNA and CDR2 YNFKEQ. Germline trimming cut 0 bases from V and 1 base from J; bases unmatched to any gene: 5. The chain's CDR3 is CASSQDGLAGAQETQYF. As DNA, the CDR3 is TGTGCCAGCAGCCAAGACGGGCTAGCGGGAGCCCAAGAGACCCAGTACTTC.

The chain recombines TRBV4-2 with TRBJ1-1; D is undetermined. Per germline, CDR1 LGHNA and CDR2 YNFKEQ. Trimming removed 0 bases at V and 1 base at J, with 6 bases between. This CDR3 comprises 14 residues. The CDR3 DNA is TGTGCCAGCAGCCAAGATCCGGGGAACACTGAAGCTTTCTTT. Amino acids: CASSQDPGNTEAFF.

This sequence joins TRBV20-1 and TRBJ2-1; D is possibly TRBD2 (5 bases). In germline, CDR1 is DFQATT, CDR2 SNEGSKA (reference sequence). Trimming stripped 7 bases from V and 9 bases from J, with 13 bases between. The CDR3 totals 11 residues. The CDR3 loop reads CSVREFSEQFF. The DNA of the CDR3 is TGCAGTGTTAGGGAGTTCAGTGAGCAGTTCTTC.

The V and J genes are TRBV18 and TRBJ2-1; TRBD2 matches 10 bases. The CDR3 spans 16 residues. V lost 3 bases and J lost 7; bases outside the gene matches: 9. CDR1 and CDR2 from the germline V gene are KGHSH and LQKENI. CDR3 DNA: TGTGCCAGCTCACCGCAGAGCGGGGGGGCCGGAAATGAGCAGTTCTTC. Protein product: CASSPQSGGAGNEQFF.

J is TRBJ2-3 and V is TRBV2; tentatively, D is TRBD2 (5 bases). V was shortened by 6 bases and J by 2 bases, with 18 bases between the two germline ends. The CDR3 runs 16 residues. CDR1 and CDR2 from the germline V gene are SNHLY and FYNNEI. CDR3 region: CASSRPWAGNTDTQYF. The CDR3 nucleotides are TGTGCCAGCAGCCGACCCTGGGCGGGTAACACAGATACGCAGTATTTT.

The chain combines TRBV11-2 with TRBJ2-3; 7 nucleotides agree with TRBD1. Trimming removed 3 bases from V and 14 bases from J; junction bases left unmatched: 8. In germline, CDR1 is SGHAT, CDR2 FQNNGV. The CDR3 runs to 12 residues. CDR3 sequence: CASSFSVTGLYF. CDR3 bases: TGTGCCAGCAGCTTTAGCGTGACAGGGTTGTATTTT.

CDR3 sequence reads: CASSLATGQGPISITYEQYF. CDR3 coding DNA: TGTGCCAGCAGCTTAGCGACGGGACAGGGGCCAATTAGTATTACCTACGAGCAGTACTTC. V and J are TRBV7-8 and TRBJ2-7; 10 nucleotides agree with TRBD1. From germline, CDR1 is SGHVS and CDR2 FQNEAQ. Trimming cost V 0 bases and J 2 bases; bases outside gene matches: 16. CDR3 length equals 20 residues.

The chain links TRBV6-5 to TRBJ1-3; possible D gene TRBD1, 6 bases. CDR1 is MNHEY and CDR2 is SVGAGI in the germline V gene. The CDR3 runs 14 residues. The germline V and J ends were trimmed by 1 base and 6 bases, with 10 bases remaining between them. CDR3 nucleotide sequence: TGTGCCAGCAGTTACTTCGCGGGGGCAAACACCATATATTTT. It codes for CASSYFAGANTIYF.

The chain uses TRBV15 and TRBJ2-3, with 7 nucleotides matching TRBD1. Germline lookup yields CDR1 LNHNV and CDR2 YYDKDF (reference sequence). V trimming: 6 bases; J trimming: 0 bases; junction bases outside the gene matches: 9. This CDR3 contains 16 residues. The CDR3 nucleotides read TGTGCCACCAGTCGAGACCAGGGGGTTAGCACAGATACGCAGTATTTT. It encodes CATSRDQGVSTDTQYF. The whole variable domain, filled in from reference TRBV15 and TRBJ2-3, reads DAMVIQNPRYQVTQFGKPVTLSCSQTLNHNVMYWYQQKSSQAPKLLFHYYDKDFNNEADTPDNFQSRRPNTSFCFLDIRSPGLGDTAMYLCATSRDQGVSTDTQYFGPGTRLTVL.

The CDR3 DNA reads TGTGCCAGTAGTTGGACCGGGACTAGCGGGACCGGGGAGCTGTTTTTT. This encodes CASSWTGTSGTGELFF. This chain joins TRBV19 and TRBJ2-2, with 12 bases matching TRBD2. This CDR3 has 16 residues. Germline V lookup: CDR1 LNHDA, CDR2 SQIVND (reference sequence). The ends lost 5 bases at V and 5 bases at J; junction bases unmatched: 6.

The V gene is TRBV18, the J gene TRBJ2-2; D possibly corresponds to TRBD1 (5 bases). Per the germline V gene, CDR1 is KGHSH and CDR2 is LQKENI. This CDR3 contains 13 residues. V lost 7 bases and J lost 1, with 7 bases in between. This CDR3 reads CASLGQNTGELFF. DNA for the CDR3: TGTGCCAGCTTAGGACAGAACACCGGGGAGCTGTTTTTT.

The V call is TRBV18, the J call TRBJ1-2; 11 bases match TRBD1. Trimming removed 2 bases from V and 5 bases from J; junction bases left unmatched: 7. Germline loops: CDR1 KGHSH, CDR2 LQKENI. The CDR3 has 16 amino acids. CDR3 bases: TGTGCCAGCTCACCATTTGGACAGGGGGCGAGGTATGGCTACACCTTC. This translates into CASSPFGQGARYGYTF.

The chain recombines TRBV11-1 with TRBJ2-5; 13 bases align to TRBD2. The CDR3 loop spans 17 amino acids. CDR1 SGHAT and CDR2 FQDESV come from the germline V gene (reference sequence). V lost 5 bases to trimming and J lost 0 bases; unmatched junction nucleotides: 6. The CDR3 is CASSPGTSGAYQETQYF. The DNA of the CDR3 is TGTGCCAGCAGCCCCGGGACTAGCGGGGCGTACCAAGAGACCCAGTACTTC.